These 13 T cell receptor beta chains originate from one sample sequenced in a study of blood T cell repertoires in COVID-19. Assay: immunoSEQ multiplex PCR; the TCRdb copy retains only in-frame clones and omits some. The table includes fewer than 200,000 clones, about 81% detected once. The sequenced material came from PBMCs or T cells enriched from blood (not recorded which). These receptor sequences come from a man aged 45 to 65 who had recovered from COVID-19.

The chain combines TRBV18 with TRBJ1-5; 9 bases match TRBD1. The V gene end was trimmed by 6 bases and the J gene end by 5 bases; junction bases not matched to a gene: 5. The CDR3 length is 14 residues. The germline V gene encodes CDR1 KGHSH and CDR2 LQKENI. In nucleotides, the CDR3 is TGTGCCAGCTCCAGGACAGGGGTGGATCAGCCCCAGCATTTT. This translates into CASSRTGVDQPQHF.

This clone was counted ten times or more. This chain joins TRBV4-2 and TRBJ2-7; weak D call: TRBD1 (5 bases). The V gene lost 3 bases and the J gene lost 1 base, with 16 bases spanning the gap. This CDR3 comprises 16 residues. The germline gives CDR1 LGHNA, CDR2 YNFKEQ. CDR3 DNA: TGTGCCAGCAGCCAGTCTGGAATAGGGGAATCCTACGAGCAGTACTTC. Translating gives CASSQSGIGESYEQYF.

About this clone: The junction departs from germline at one end; a sequencing error may be responsible. V and J are TRBV12-5 and TRBJ2-3; TRBD1 agrees at 8 bases. Germline V lookup: CDR1 LGHNT, CDR2 FRNRAP. This CDR3 is built from 9 residues. The CDR3 region has the DNA TGTGCTAGTGGCCCGGACAGGGTGTTC. Its translation: CASGPDRVF. Drawing the rest from reference TRBV12-5 and TRBJ2-3, the complete variable domain is DARVTQTPRHKVTEMGQEVTMRCQPILGHNTVFWYRQTMMQGLELLAYFRNRAPLDDSGMPKDRFSAEMPDATLATLKIQPSEPRDSAVYFCASGPDRVFGPGTRLTVL.

Written as DNA, the CDR3 is TGTGCCATCAGTGCAGGGGACGTATTCTACGAGCAGTACTTC. Its protein product is CAISAGDVFYEQYF. This chain links TRBV10-3 with TRBJ2-7, with D possibly TRBD1 on 6 matching bases. Germline CDR1 and CDR2: ENHRY and SYGVKD. Trimming removed 4 bases at V and 3 bases at J, with 13 bases between. This CDR3 has 14 residues.

This chain joins TRBV14 and TRBJ2-3, with 10 bases fitting TRBD1. There are 16 residues in the CDR3. The germline gives CDR1 SGHDN, CDR2 FVKESK. After removal of 2 bases from V and 2 bases from J, the junction contained 4 bases not matched to a gene. DNA for the CDR3: TGTGCCAGCAGCCAACGACAGGGGGCCTTCACAGATACGCAGTATTTT. It is translated as CASSQRQGAFTDTQYF.

The chain couples TRBV7-2 to TRBJ1-3; 10 bases agree with TRBD1. The CDR3 spans 16 residues. Per germline, CDR1 SGHTA and CDR2 FQGNSA. V lost 2 bases, J lost 2 bases, and 3 bases stayed unmatched. CDR3 nucleotide sequence: TGTGCCAGCAGCTTACTTGGGACAGGGGCTGGAAACACCATATATTTT. It codes for CASSLLGTGAGNTIYF.

The chain joins TRBV6-6 to TRBJ1-5; no clear D gene. Germline V CDR1 and CDR2: MNHNY, SVGAGI (reference sequence). This CDR3 is 13 amino acids long. Between the trimmed V and J ends, which lost 6 bases and 9 bases, there was a span of 15 bases. CDR3 region: CASSRTREGPQHF. For the CDR3, the DNA is TGTGCCAGCAGCCGTACACGGGAGGGGCCCCAGCATTTT.

V gene TRBV12-3 or TRBV12-4 combines with J gene TRBJ1-2; the D gene is possibly TRBD1 (6 bases). Trimming removed 4 bases from V and 6 bases from J, with 12 bases in between. The CDR3 runs 13 residues. CDR3 amino acids: CASSYGRTDGYTF. Here the CDR3 DNA reads TGTGCCAGCAGTTACGGAAGGACAGATGGCTACACCTTC.

This rearrangement joins TRBV7-9 to TRBJ1-2; D not resolved. The CDR3 spans 13 residues. Germline CDR1 and CDR2: SEHNR and FQNEAQ (reference sequence). V was shortened by 1 base and J by 10 bases, with 13 bases between the two germline ends. The CDR3 region has the DNA TGTGCCAGCAGCTTAGAGTCCGGGAGGACCTACACCTTC. It encodes CASSLESGRTYTF.

The rearrangement joins TRBV19 to TRBJ1-3; 7 positions match TRBD1. CDR1 LNHDA and CDR2 SQIVND come from the germline V gene (reference sequence). This CDR3 is 14 amino acids long. J gave up 4 bases and V 9 bases, and 9 bases lay outside the gene matches. The CDR3 nucleotides read TGTGCCAGCCGGAAGGGACAGCCCGGAAACACCATATATTTT. This encodes CASRKGQPGNTIYF. The full variable domain, rest sourced from reference TRBV19 and TRBJ1-3, is DGGITQSPKYLFRKEGQNVTLSCEQNLNHDAMYWYRQDPGQGLRLIYYSQIVNDFQKGDIAEGYSVSREKKESFPLTVTSAQKNPTAFYLCASRKGQPGNTIYFGEGSWLTVV.

The chain carries TRBV19 and TRBJ2-5, with D tentatively TRBD1 (5 bases). This CDR3 has 14 amino acids. The germline CDR1 and CDR2 sequences are LNHDA and SQIVND (reference sequence). V lost 6 bases to trimming and J lost 5 bases, with 16 bases between them. The chain's CDR3 is CASRRTNHGETQYF. The DNA of the CDR3 is TGTGCCAGTAGGAGGACAAACCATGGGGAGACCCAGTACTTC.

The chain employs TRBV7-2 and TRBJ1-5; unclear D gene. The germline V gene has CDR1 SGHTA and CDR2 FQGNSA. V was shortened by 1 base and J by 0 bases, with 7 bases between the two germline ends. The CDR3 is 15 residues long. This CDR3 is CASSLVVNSNQPQHF. CDR3 sequence (DNA): TGTGCCAGCAGCTTAGTAGTAAATAGCAATCAGCCCCAGCATTTT.

This clone was detected a few times. The chain is built from TRBV19 and TRBJ1-4, with TRBD1 as a possible D gene (6 bases). The CDR3 has 16 amino acids. Germline CDR1 reads LNHDA; CDR2 reads SQIVND (reference sequence). V was cut by 3 bases and J by 5 bases, with 16 bases left in between. The CDR3 nucleotides are TGTGCCAGTAGTATTGGGGGGGGCCAAAAAAATGAAAAACTGTTTTTT. Protein: CASSIGGGQKNEKLFF.